Presented here are 4 T cell receptor beta chains from one specimen sequenced in a study of OX40 agonist ivuxolimab in advanced cancers. Repertoires were generated with immunoSEQ multiplex PCR, while TCRdb's copy carries only in-frame clones and drops some. The data show fewer than 65,000 clones, 85% to 90% seen once. This sample comprised CD4+ or CD8+ T cells sorted from blood, obtained in a trial of the OX40 agonist ivuxolimab. The receptor source for this set is an adult with an advanced solid tumor such as melanoma, head and neck, liver or kidney cancer.

CDR3 nucleotide sequence: TGTGCCAGCAGCCCCCGGGACAGTAGTGGAAACACCATATATTTT. Translating it yields CASSPRDSSGNTIYF. The V and J genes are TRBV7-2 and TRBJ1-3; TRBD1 aligns across 7 bases. This CDR3 comprises 15 residues. Germline-derived CDR1 and CDR2 are SGHTA and FQGNSA. The V segment lost 5 bases and the J segment 3 bases; nucleotides outside the gene matches: 7.

This clone has just one count. This specimen includes other DNA sequences encoding the same CDR3. The chain has TRBV5-1 and TRBJ2-7; possible D gene TRBD2, 5 bases. The CDR3 sequence is 14 residues long. V was trimmed by 1 base and J by 3 bases, leaving 11 bases between them. CDR1 is SGHRS, CDR2 YFSETQ, per germline. In nucleotides, the CDR3 is TGCGCCAGCAGCTTGTTCCTAGCCGGCTACGAGCAGTACTTC. It codes for CASSLFLAGYEQYF.

The CDR3 reads CASSQVGTNLDTQYF. In DNA, the CDR3 is TGTGCCAGCAGCCAAGTTGGGACTAACCTAGATACGCAGTATTTT. The chain couples TRBV4-2 to TRBJ2-3; TRBD2 matches at 7 bases. From germline, CDR1 is LGHNA and CDR2 YNFKEQ. V trimming: 1 base; J trimming: 5 bases; junction bases outside the gene matches: 6. The CDR3 runs to 15 residues.

V gene TRBV5-6 combines with J gene TRBJ2-3, with a weak D call TRBD2 (6 bases). The CDR3 extends over 15 amino acids. V was trimmed by 4 bases and J by 7 bases, leaving 19 bases between them. Germline CDR1 SGHDT, CDR2 YYEEEE. The CDR3 region has the DNA TGTGCCAGCAGCCGACTCTCCGGACTAAGCAATACGCAGTATTTT. Its translation is CASSRLSGLSNTQYF.